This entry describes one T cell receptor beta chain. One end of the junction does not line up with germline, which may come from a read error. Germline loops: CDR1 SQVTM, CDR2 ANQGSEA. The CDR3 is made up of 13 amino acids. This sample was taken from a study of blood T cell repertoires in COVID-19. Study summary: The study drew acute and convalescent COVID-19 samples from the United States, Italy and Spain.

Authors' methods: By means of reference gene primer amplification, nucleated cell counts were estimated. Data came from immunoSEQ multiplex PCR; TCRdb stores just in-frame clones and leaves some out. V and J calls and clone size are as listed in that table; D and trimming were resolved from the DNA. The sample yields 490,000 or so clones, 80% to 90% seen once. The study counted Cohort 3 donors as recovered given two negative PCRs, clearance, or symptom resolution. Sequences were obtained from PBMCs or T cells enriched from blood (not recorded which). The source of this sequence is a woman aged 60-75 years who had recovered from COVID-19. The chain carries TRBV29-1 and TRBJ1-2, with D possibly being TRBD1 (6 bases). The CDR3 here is CSVSQGYWDGCTF. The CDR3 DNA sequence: TGCAGCGTGTCACAGGGTTATTGGGACGGCTGCACCTTC. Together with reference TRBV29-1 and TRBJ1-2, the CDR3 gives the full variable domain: SAVISQKPSRDICQRGTSLTIQCQVDSQVTMMFWYRQQPGQSLTLIATANQGSEATYESGFVIDKFPISRPNLTFSTLTVSNMSPEDSSIYLCSVSQGYWDGCTFGSGTRLTVV.